The rows below give T cell receptor beta chains drawn from one sample of a study of blood T cell repertoires in COVID-19. The table came from immunoSEQ multiplex PCR; TCRdb's copy has only in-frame clones and leaves some out. The sample lists under 200,000 clones, 65% to 90% occurring once. The specimen sequenced was peripheral blood. Every receptor here comes from a human donor in a cohort sampled during active COVID-19. CDR3s include the opening cysteine and the closing phenylalanine or tryptophan. A D gene is named only where the DNA matches it firmly.

TRBV10-1,TRBJ2-7,TRBD2,CASSPWRGGLQEQYF
TRBV24-1,TRBJ2-7,NA,CATSDPSGYEQYF
TRBV4-3,TRBJ1-2,TRBD1,CASSHRTGGAGYGYTF
TRBV6-5,TRBJ2-7,TRBD1,CASIKAPGQGGQYF
TRBV5-1,TRBJ1-6,NA,CASSTGQSYNSPLHF
TRBV6-5,TRBJ1-4,NA,CASSTATSTNEKLFF
TRBV3-1/TRBV3-2,TRBJ1-5,TRBD1,CASSSQGDSNQPQHF
TRBV11-3,TRBJ2-2,TRBD2,CASSSAGGQTGELFF
TRBV7-2,TRBJ2-1,TRBD2,CASSSGLAASYNEQFF
TRBV19,TRBJ1-2,NA,CATGGETSYGYTF
TRBV4-3,TRBJ2-3,NA,CASSQEGGDTQYF
TRBV29-1,TRBJ1-5,NA,CSVGGLYSNQPQHF
TRBV4-2,TRBJ2-5,TRBD2,CASSLTSGGAQETQYF
TRBV3-1/TRBV3-2,TRBJ2-5,TRBD2,CASSQDFTSGGKETQYF
TRBV19,TRBJ2-7,TRBD1,CASCPGTGGAGEQYF
TRBV7-7,TRBJ2-5,TRBD2,CASSPGLAGSQETQYF
TRBV29-1,TRBJ2-3,NA,CSSHFVTSTDTQYF
TRBV25-1,TRBJ2-7,NA,CASSRSTGYEQYF
TRBV14,TRBJ1-2,TRBD1,CASSQEERTGGRGYTF
TRBV28,TRBJ1-2,TRBD1,CASGGQGPTNYGYTF
TRBV9,TRBJ1-5,TRBD1,CASSVGQGSQPQHF
TRBV4-3,TRBJ2-1,NA,CASSQDRGGFSYNEQFF
TRBV11-3,TRBJ1-1,NA,CASSQGGAEAFF
TRBV28,TRBJ2-7,TRBD1,CASSLEGTGEF
TRBV7-2,TRBJ1-4,NA,CASSLAGPNEKLFF
TRBV11-3,TRBJ2-1,TRBD2,CASSLDGLAGEQFF
TRBV7-2,TRBJ2-1,TRBD1,CASSSSGRTGGNEQFF
TRBV6-2/TRBV6-3,TRBJ2-1,TRBD2,CASSWSFTSGGAREQFF
TRBV20-1,TRBJ2-7,NA,CSAIHKYEQYF
TRBV6-1,TRBJ2-3,NA,CASSEGPRSDTQYF
TRBV5-4,TRBJ1-2,TRBD1,CASSTQGAPYGYTF
TRBV9,TRBJ1-1,NA,CASSVVGSTEAFF
TRBV7-3,TRBJ2-3,NA,CASSLTGQWRTDTQYF
TRBV3-1/TRBV3-2,TRBJ2-2,TRBD2,CASSQPSGRGTGELFF
TRBV28,TRBJ2-7,TRBD2,CASRLAASYEQYF
TRBV5-1,TRBJ2-1,TRBD2,CASSWNGGEGPYNEQFF
TRBV12-3/TRBV12-4,TRBJ2-5,NA,CASSPGGQETQYF
TRBV5-6,TRBJ1-1,NA,CASSSGGGNTEAFF
TRBV28,TRBJ2-7,NA,CASSFWGTTYEQYF
TRBV4-1,TRBJ2-1,TRBD1,CASSQGTGGAGDYLSRYNEQFF
TRBV6-6,TRBJ1-5,TRBD1,CASRGQASNQPQHF
TRBV4-3,TRBJ2-7,TRBD1,CASSQDTDRSYEQYF
TRBV6-2/TRBV6-3,TRBJ1-2,NA,CASSTPRGYGYTF
TRBV7-2,TRBJ1-2,TRBD1,CASSPDRDYGYTF